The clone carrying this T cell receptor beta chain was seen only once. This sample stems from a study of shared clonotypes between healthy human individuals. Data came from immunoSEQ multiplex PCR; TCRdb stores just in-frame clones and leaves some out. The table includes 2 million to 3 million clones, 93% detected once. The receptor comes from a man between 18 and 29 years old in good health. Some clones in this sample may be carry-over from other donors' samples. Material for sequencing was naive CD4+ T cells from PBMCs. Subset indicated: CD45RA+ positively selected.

The CDR3 DNA reads as TGTGCCAGCAGCTCAACGAGCGGGGCCGGGGAGCTGTTTTTT. It translates to CASSSTSGAGELFF. The chain carries TRBV7-3 and TRBJ2-2; 7 nucleotides match TRBD2. CDR3 size: 14 residues. Germline V lookup: CDR1 SGHTA, CDR2 FQGTGA. The V and J ends lost 4 bases and 6 bases, in that order; junction bases with no gene match: 5.